The 15 T cell receptor beta chains below come from one sample, sequenced in a study of spatial heterogeneity in lung cancer. TCRdb processed the 5' RACE reads anew with MiXCR; each CDR3 protein has one entry. The profile covers 8,500 to 10,000 distinct CDR3 sequences, with about 8.8% appearing a single time and around 25% taken by the ten largest. These receptors have no identified antigens. Time point reported: sample taken at primary tumor resection. Study observations and caveats: Counts of expanded alpha and beta TCRs within tumors tracked the tumor nonsynonymous mutation count.

Sequenced here: lung tumor tissue, sampled at surgery. Every receptor here comes from a male donor with early-stage non-small cell lung cancer.

This clonotype was seen many times. The CDR3 sequence is CASSYGRYDGYTF. For the CDR3, the DNA is TGTGCCAGCAGCTACGGCCGATACGATGGCTACACCTTC. The chain links TRBV6-5 to TRBJ1-2, with D unresolved. This CDR3 comprises 13 residues. CDR1 MNHEY and CDR2 SVGAGI come from the germline V gene. V was clipped by 6 bases and J by 6 bases, with 14 bases between them.

V gene TRBV11-2 combines with J gene TRBJ2-3; the match to TRBD1 covers 7 bases. The V and J ends lost 4 bases and 0 bases, in that order; junction bases with no gene match: 7. CDR1 and CDR2 (germline): SGHAT, FQNNGV. This CDR3 comprises 16 residues. The CDR3 DNA follows: TGTGCCAGCAGCTCCCGACAGGGTGATAGCACAGATACGCAGTATTTT. As protein: CASSSRQGDSTDTQYF.

This clonotype came up many times. The chain is built from TRBV7-6 and TRBJ1-1, with 9 bases aligning to TRBD1. V lost 5 bases, J lost 5 bases, and 6 bases stayed unmatched. CDR3 length: 14 residues. Germline loops: CDR1 SGHVS, CDR2 FNYEAQ. CDR3 sequence (DNA): TGTGCCAGCAGCCCCCGACAGGGGGTTACTGAAGCTTTCTTT. Protein sequence: CASSPRQGVTEAFF.

By sample share, this clonotype is medium-sized (0.01 to 0.1%). The V call is TRBV11-2, the J call TRBJ2-5, with D maybe TRBD1 (6 bases). V lost 5 bases, J lost 1 base, and 14 bases lay in between. There are 15 residues in the CDR3. Looked up from germline, CDR1 is SGHAT and CDR2 is FQNNGV. The chain's CDR3 is CASSPQGMSQETQYF. The CDR3 DNA reads as TGTGCCAGCAGCCCCCAGGGGATGAGCCAAGAGACCCAGTACTTC.

This clonotype came up a few times. The chain combines TRBV7-6 with TRBJ2-7, with D possibly being TRBD1 (6 bases). Germline V gives CDR1 SGHVS, CDR2 FNYEAQ. This CDR3 region has 14 residues. Trimming pared 1 base from V and 6 bases from J, leaving 13 bases between. The CDR3 is CASSLDRVSVEQYF. CDR3 sequence (DNA): TGTGCCAGCAGCTTAGACAGGGTTTCCGTCGAGCAGTACTTC.

This clonotype was seen a few times. CDR3 DNA sequence: TGCAGTGCCATAGGCGGGACTAGCGGGAGGGCCGGGTCCTACGAGCAGTACTTC. Amino acid sequence: CSAIGGTSGRAGSYEQYF. V gene TRBV20-1 combines with J gene TRBJ2-7; 16 bases map to TRBD2. The V gene end was trimmed by 6 bases and the J gene end by 1 base; junction bases not matched to a gene: 12. CDR1 is DFQATT and CDR2 is SNEGSKA in the germline V gene (reference sequence). The CDR3 has 18 residues.

This clonotype was observed at least ten times. The genes are TRBV6-1 and TRBJ1-2, with D unclear. The CDR3 runs 16 residues. Germline V gene data show CDR1 as MNHNS and CDR2 as SASEGT. V was shortened by 4 bases and J by 0 bases, with 15 bases between the two germline ends. CDR3 DNA: TGTGCCAGCAGTGTGATTACGACACGAACTAACTATGGCTACACCTTC. It translates to CASSVITTRTNYGYTF.

This clonotype was seen many times. V and J are TRBV19 and TRBJ2-5; TRBD2 agrees at 7 bases. Germline V CDR1 and CDR2: LNHDA, SQIVND (reference sequence). The CDR3 runs to 14 residues. J lost 4 bases, V lost 3 bases, and 5 bases had no gene match. CDR3 sequence: CASSIMASGETQYF. The DNA for the CDR3 is TGTGCCAGTAGTATTATGGCTAGCGGAGAGACCCAGTACTTC.

V gene TRBV6-5 combines with J gene TRBJ2-5; D call uncertain. This CDR3 region has 15 residues. CDR1 is MNHEY, CDR2 SVGAGI, per germline. V lost 2 bases, J lost 5 bases, and 15 bases lay in between. This CDR3 is CASSYTTIETETQYF. DNA of the CDR3: TGTGCCAGCAGTTACACAACAATCGAGACGGAGACCCAGTACTTC.

The V and J genes are TRBV19 and TRBJ2-3, with a tentative D call TRBD2 (7 bases). CDR3 length: 14 residues. The V end lost 3 bases, the J end lost 4 bases, and 11 bases lay between the germline ends. The germline CDR1 and CDR2 sequences are LNHDA and SQIVND (reference sequence). CDR3 sequence (DNA): TGTGCCAGTAGTATCGGGGGGCGAGCAGATACGCAGTATTTT. Its translation: CASSIGGRADTQYF.

This clonotype was counted ten times or more. The rearrangement links TRBV29-1 to TRBJ1-1, with a possible D match to TRBD1 (6 bases). Deletions cut 6 bases from V and 6 bases from J, with 14 bases between. CDR3 length: 12 residues. CDR1 is SQVTM and CDR2 is ANQGSEA in the germline V gene. The CDR3, as DNA: TGCAGCGTCTTCACAGGGTTCGCTGAAGCTTTCTTT. It translates to CSVFTGFAEAFF.

The V and J genes are TRBV28 and TRBJ1-5, with a weak D call TRBD1 (5 bases). The CDR3 consists of 14 residues. The germline V gene encodes CDR1 MDHEN and CDR2 SYDVKM. V was shortened by 5 bases and J by 9 bases, with 17 bases between the two germline ends. This CDR3 reads CASSLGGPRGPQHF. CDR3 sequence (DNA): TGTGCCAGCAGTCTGGGGGGTCCCCGCGGGCCCCAGCATTTT.

This chain links TRBV20-1 with TRBJ1-1; the D gene is possibly TRBD1 (6 bases). The CDR3 contains 12 residues. V was cut by 7 bases and J by 6 bases, with 15 bases left in between. Germline-derived CDR1 and CDR2 are DFQATT and SNEGSKA (reference sequence). The CDR3 coding sequence is TGCAGTGAGCAGGGGATGCGGCCTGAAGCTTTCTTT. It is translated as CSEQGMRPEAFF.

At least ten counts were recorded for this clonotype. The rearrangement joins TRBV19 to TRBJ1-5; D call uncertain. Germline lookup yields CDR1 LNHDA and CDR2 SQIVND (reference sequence). V was pared by 6 bases and J by 4 bases, with 10 bases between. This CDR3 contains 13 residues. The CDR3 DNA sequence: TGTGCCAGTAGGACGTCAGTTAATCAGCCCCAGCATTTT. Residues: CASRTSVNQPQHF.

V and J are TRBV29-1 and TRBJ1-2; D gene uncertain. CDR1 SQVTM and CDR2 ANQGSEA come from the germline V gene. V was trimmed by 4 bases and J by 4 bases, leaving 7 bases between them. CDR3 length: 11 amino acids. CDR3 DNA: TGCAGCGTTGTACAGAGCTATGGCTACACCTTC. Its translation: CSVVQSYGYTF.